A selection of T cell receptor beta chains follows, all from one sample in a study of blood T cells in healthy people across ages. TCRdb re-derived calls from the 5' RACE reads in MiXCR, one entry per CDR3 protein. The table shows fewer than 900,000 distinct CDR3 sequences, with 30% to 45% occurring only once. Source material: blood. These receptors were obtained from a man between 18 and 29 years old in good health. Both conserved end residues are part of each CDR3. A D gene is named only where the DNA matches it firmly.

D gene: TRBD1
V gene: TRBV29-1
J gene: TRBJ2-5
CDR3 protein: CSVTGAGETQYF

D gene: .
V gene: TRBV5-1
J gene: TRBJ2-7
CDR3 protein: CASSPTAYSYEQYF

D gene: .
V gene: TRBV12-3/TRBV12-4
J gene: TRBJ1-5
CDR3 protein: CASSPPSGRGEPQHF

D gene: .
V gene: TRBV11-2
J gene: TRBJ1-1
CDR3 protein: CASSPNENTEAFF

D gene: .
V gene: TRBV6-1
J gene: TRBJ2-1
CDR3 protein: CANRVQGENEQFF

D gene: .
V gene: TRBV20-1
J gene: .
CDR3 protein: CSARRLESSYNEQYF

D gene: .
V gene: TRBV28
J gene: TRBJ1-1
CDR3 protein: CASSLAHLGEAFF

D gene: TRBD2
V gene: TRBV10-3
J gene: TRBJ2-3
CDR3 protein: CAISAPAASGNQDTQYF

D gene: .
V gene: TRBV7-2
J gene: TRBJ1-2
CDR3 protein: CASSLGFEGYGYTF

D gene: .
V gene: TRBV7-2
J gene: TRBJ1-5
CDR3 protein: CASSIQYSNQPQHF

D gene: TRBD2
V gene: TRBV7-9
J gene: .
CDR3 protein: CASSAAGLATYYEQYF

D gene: .
V gene: TRBV27
J gene: TRBJ2-1
CDR3 protein: CASSSRAPPNTEQFF

D gene: .
V gene: TRBV24-1
J gene: TRBJ2-1
CDR3 protein: CATSPGQSSYNEQFF

D gene: .
V gene: TRBV7-8
J gene: TRBJ2-1
CDR3 protein: CASSLELNRNEQFF

D gene: .
V gene: TRBV2
J gene: TRBJ1-2
CDR3 protein: CASNIAGNYGYTF

D gene: TRBD1
V gene: TRBV5-1
J gene: TRBJ2-1
CDR3 protein: CASATGWNEQFF

D gene: .
V gene: TRBV20-1
J gene: TRBJ2-3
CDR3 protein: CSAVRDSTDTQYF

D gene: .
V gene: TRBV10-3
J gene: TRBJ2-7
CDR3 protein: CAISESHSAGGEQYF

D gene: .
V gene: TRBV9
J gene: TRBJ1-5
CDR3 protein: CASSATSGVGQPQHF

D gene: .
V gene: TRBV5-6
J gene: TRBJ2-1
CDR3 protein: CASRLYTESSYNEQFF

D gene: .
V gene: TRBV9
J gene: TRBJ2-2
CDR3 protein: CASSPEGLPPPNTGELFF

D gene: .
V gene: TRBV20-1
J gene: TRBJ1-5
CDR3 protein: CSAAQDDNQPQHF

D gene: .
V gene: TRBV25-1
J gene: TRBJ2-7
CDR3 protein: CASSEGGSTRDNEQYF

D gene: TRBD2
V gene: TRBV6-2/TRBV6-3
J gene: TRBJ2-1
CDR3 protein: CASSPLAGGQNEQFF

D gene: TRBD2
V gene: TRBV12-3/TRBV12-4
J gene: TRBJ2-5
CDR3 protein: CASSGLAGSSWETQYF

D gene: TRBD2
V gene: TRBV4-2
J gene: TRBJ2-2
CDR3 protein: CASSQLYASGGANTGELFF

D gene: .
V gene: TRBV9
J gene: TRBJ2-5
CDR3 protein: CASSHADNEQYF

D gene: .
V gene: TRBV6-2/TRBV6-3
J gene: TRBJ2-4
CDR3 protein: CASFGRDLAKNIQYF

D gene: .
V gene: TRBV7-2
J gene: TRBJ2-7
CDR3 protein: CASSLYSAGATCEQYF

D gene: .
V gene: TRBV7-6
J gene: TRBJ2-7
CDR3 protein: CASSLSGALAYEQYF

D gene: TRBD1
V gene: TRBV5-5
J gene: TRBJ2-1
CDR3 protein: CASSQERDSYEQFF

D gene: TRBD2
V gene: TRBV4-3
J gene: TRBJ2-1
CDR3 protein: CASSQVTGAGDYNEQFF

D gene: .
V gene: TRBV7-2
J gene: TRBJ2-7
CDR3 protein: CASSYRDFYEQYF

D gene: .
V gene: TRBV7-2
J gene: TRBJ1-5
CDR3 protein: CASSLATATVRQPQHF

D gene: TRBD1
V gene: TRBV4-1
J gene: TRBJ2-3
CDR3 protein: CASSQTTGGWADTQYF

D gene: .
V gene: TRBV5-1
J gene: TRBJ1-1
CDR3 protein: CASSFQGVAFF

D gene: .
V gene: TRBV12-3/TRBV12-4
J gene: .
CDR3 protein: CASSLGVISHEQYF

D gene: TRBD2
V gene: TRBV5-1
J gene: TRBJ2-5
CDR3 protein: CASSLGLAGPQETQYF

D gene: TRBD1
V gene: TRBV5-1
J gene: TRBJ1-6
CDR3 protein: CASSLDRGDSPLHF

D gene: .
V gene: TRBV7-9
J gene: TRBJ2-4
CDR3 protein: CASSSPLKGNIQYF

D gene: .
V gene: TRBV29-1
J gene: TRBJ1-1
CDR3 protein: CSVEDLGGPGTEAFF

D gene: .
V gene: TRBV7-9
J gene: TRBJ2-3
CDR3 protein: CASRPSPDTQYF

D gene: .
V gene: TRBV10-3
J gene: TRBJ1-6
CDR3 protein: CAIRTRTASSYNSPLHF

D gene: .
V gene: TRBV10-3
J gene: TRBJ2-5
CDR3 protein: CAIRRRLDQETQYF

D gene: .
V gene: TRBV20-1
J gene: TRBJ2-7
CDR3 protein: CSATGGLRHDEQYF

D gene: TRBD2
V gene: TRBV12-3/TRBV12-4
J gene: TRBJ2-5
CDR3 protein: CATRRSSGEETQYF

D gene: .
V gene: TRBV4-2
J gene: TRBJ2-1
CDR3 protein: CASSQVLSRGADNEQFF

D gene: TRBD1
V gene: TRBV15
J gene: TRBJ1-5
CDR3 protein: CATSRAGGPQPQHF

D gene: TRBD2
V gene: TRBV5-5
J gene: TRBJ2-5
CDR3 protein: CASSFIAGDKETQYF

D gene: TRBD1
V gene: TRBV7-2
J gene: TRBJ1-2
CDR3 protein: CASSLVGTANYGYTF

D gene: TRBD2
V gene: TRBV7-2
J gene: TRBJ2-1
CDR3 protein: CASSLLAGAVRNEQFF

D gene: TRBD2
V gene: TRBV5-1
J gene: TRBJ2-1
CDR3 protein: CASSLLLAGGYNEQFF

D gene: .
V gene: TRBV12-3/TRBV12-4
J gene: TRBJ1-4
CDR3 protein: CASSPPGQVGEKLFF

D gene: .
V gene: TRBV21-1
J gene: TRBJ2-3
CDR3 protein: CASTKNALSIDTQYF

D gene: TRBD1
V gene: TRBV6-6
J gene: TRBJ1-4
CDR3 protein: CASSRDRVTNEKLFF

D gene: .
V gene: TRBV4-1
J gene: TRBJ1-2
CDR3 protein: CASSQGRQGGDGYTF

D gene: .
V gene: TRBV7-6
J gene: TRBJ1-5
CDR3 protein: CASSLGVGHQPQHF

D gene: .
V gene: TRBV4-2
J gene: TRBJ2-1
CDR3 protein: CASSGRLEGESREQFF

D gene: .
V gene: TRBV6-1
J gene: TRBJ1-5
CDR3 protein: CASQLQGPNQPQHF